The sequence of this T cell receptor (beta chain) was determined in a study of vaccination and CD4 T cells after COVID-19. Study summary: Six male and four female convalescents took part, two of them Hispanic.

Cultured CD4+ T cell DNA was sequenced using the Oncomine TCR Beta short-read assay. TCRdb fed the PCR reads into MiXCR, producing one record per CDR3 protein. The sample carries about 17,000 distinct CDR3 sequences, around 45% recorded once. Details on this clonotype: Its antigen is undetermined.

The CDR3 extends over 16 amino acids. V gave up 1 base and J gave up 2 bases, with 12 bases separating them. Germline V gives CDR1 SGHAT, CDR2 FQDESV (reference sequence). Treatment: roughly ten-day PBMC culture with coronavirus spike peptide pools or control peptides (ViraFEST assay). This receptor was obtained from a human donor who had recovered from COVID-19. The chain joins TRBV11-1 to TRBJ2-1, with a possible D match to TRBD2 (6 bases). The source was CD4+ T cells from blood, cultured in vitro, collected before SARS-CoV-2 vaccination. The CDR3 region has the DNA TGTGCCAGCAGCTTAGAAAGCGGGTTGCCCTACAATGAGCAGTTCTTC. Translated, it gives CASSLESGLPYNEQFF.